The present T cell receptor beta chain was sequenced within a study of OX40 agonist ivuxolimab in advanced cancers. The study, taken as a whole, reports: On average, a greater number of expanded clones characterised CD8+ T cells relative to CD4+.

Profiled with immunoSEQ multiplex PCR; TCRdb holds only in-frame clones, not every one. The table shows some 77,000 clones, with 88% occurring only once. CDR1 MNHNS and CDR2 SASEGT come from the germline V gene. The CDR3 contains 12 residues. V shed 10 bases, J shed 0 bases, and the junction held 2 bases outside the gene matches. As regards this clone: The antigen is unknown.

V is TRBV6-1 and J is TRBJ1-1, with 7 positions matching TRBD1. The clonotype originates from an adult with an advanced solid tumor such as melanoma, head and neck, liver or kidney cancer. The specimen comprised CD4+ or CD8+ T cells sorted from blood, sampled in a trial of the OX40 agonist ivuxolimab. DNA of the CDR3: TGTGCCATACAGGGGATGAACACTGAAGCTTTCTTT. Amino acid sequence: CAIQGMNTEAFF.